The clone carrying this T cell receptor (beta chain) was found a few times. Its antigen remains unknown. The authors ran a second PCR of about 6 to 11 cycles using a sample-barcoded 5' primer and a J-beta primer mix. TCRdb redid the calling of the 5' RACE reads with MiXCR, one entry per CDR3 protein. There are around 1.1 million distinct CDR3 sequences in the sample; around two fifths occur only once, and less than 15% lies in the top ten. This specimen comes from a study of blood T cells in healthy people across ages. Study-wide results and caveats: Leaving the PBMCs unsorted stopped any conclusive comparison of naive versus antigen-experienced cells. Whereas aged donors had fewer naive CD4+ cells, long-lived donors had more of them and higher diversity.

The source material was blood. This clonotype was sampled from a man aged 18 to 29 in good health.

This CDR3 reads CASSSGAGGNYGYTF. CDR3 bases: TGTGCCAGCAGTTCTGGGGCAGGGGGAAACTATGGCTACACCTTC. V is TRBV12-3 or TRBV12-4 and J is TRBJ1-2; 7 bases are shared with TRBD1. The CDR3 spans 15 residues. J gave up 2 bases and V 4 bases, and 7 bases lay outside the gene matches.